This T cell receptor (beta chain) was profiled in a study of T cell clonotyping in hematopoietic cell transplantation. Findings and caveats of the study: Few recipient clonotypes overlapped donors; over 95% were de novo at given depth. Graft donor and pretransplant recipient Inverse Simpson Index values predicted broader posttransplant TCR diversity.

Only in-frame clones appear in the TCRdb table, and some are missing; sequencing was by immunoSEQ multiplex PCR. In the table there are about 27,000 clones, nearly 97% of which are singletons. Trimming stripped 0 bases from V and 8 bases from J, with 15 bases between. The CDR3 is made up of 15 amino acids. From germline, CDR1 is LGHNA and CDR2 YSLEER. Concerning this clone itself: Its target is not known.

Sequencing was carried out using peripheral blood mononuclear cells. V usage is TRBV4-3 and J usage is TRBJ2-3; D ambiguous. The TCR originated in a man aged 50 to 59 in good health. Some clones in this sample may be carry-over from other donors' samples. CDR3: CASSQDTARTPTQYF. CDR3 coding DNA: TGCGCCAGCAGCCAAGATACCGCGCGGACGCCTACGCAGTATTTT.